The 23 T cell receptor beta chains listed next were all sequenced from one sample in a study of T cells after yellow fever vaccination. TCRdb called the 5' RACE reads again in MiXCR, with one record for every CDR3 protein. The table shows about 320,000 distinct CDR3 sequences, with 3.5% to 4.5% occurring only once. The sample in question was PBMCs, obtained 15 days after the yellow fever booster vaccination. All receptors derive from a man aged 18 to 30 who received the YFV17D yellow fever vaccine.

This clonotype was counted many times. The chain is built from TRBV20-1 and TRBJ2-3, with 7 bases fitting TRBD2. Germline assignment: CDR1 DFQATT and CDR2 SNEGSKA (reference sequence). The V gene end was trimmed by 5 bases and the J gene end by 0 bases; junction bases not matched to a gene: 5. The CDR3 runs 14 residues. The CDR3 nucleotides are TGCAGTGCTGTTACTAGCGCTAGCACAGATACGCAGTATTTT. Amino acids: CSAVTSASTDTQYF.

This clonotype has more than one count but fewer than ten. The V gene is TRBV7-8, the J gene TRBJ2-1; 7 bases match TRBD1. From germline, CDR1 is SGHVS and CDR2 FQNEAQ. This CDR3 contains 18 residues. V lost 0 bases, J lost 4 bases, and 12 bases stayed unmatched. The CDR3, as DNA: TGTGCCAGCAGCTTAGCGAAAACCCGGGACAGAGAATACAATGAGCAGTTCTTC. It yields the protein CASSLAKTRDREYNEQFF.

This clonotype occurred many times. The chain links TRBV9 to TRBJ1-2, with 8 bases matching TRBD1. This CDR3 is built from 15 residues. V gave up 3 bases and J gave up 1 base; unmatched junction bases: 5. CDR1 and CDR2 (germline): SGDLS, YYNGEE. For the CDR3, the DNA is TGTGCCAGCAGCGCCTCGACAGGGGATAACTATGGCTACACCTTC. Translating it yields CASSASTGDNYGYTF.

This clonotype occurred a few times. The chain links TRBV21-1 to TRBJ1-1; the table's TRBD1 call for D was not verified on the DNA. TRBV21-1 is given as a pseudogene. The CDR3 extends over 18 amino acids. CDR3 region: CASSKVQGQGALNTEAFF. The CDR3 coding sequence is TGTGCCAGCAGCAAAGTGCAAGGACAGGGGGCGTTGAACACTGAAGCTTTCTTT.

This clonotype was seen only a few times. V and J are TRBV6-5 and TRBJ2-7; D possibly corresponds to TRBD2 (7 bases). Germline V gives CDR1 MNHEY, CDR2 SVGAGI. The CDR3 is 15 amino acids. Trimming cost V 0 bases and J 4 bases, with 13 bases left between them. The CDR3 region is CASSYSSGGGYEQYF. Here the CDR3 DNA reads TGTGCCAGCAGTTACTCGTCGGGGGGCGGATACGAGCAGTACTTC.

This clonotype was seen many times. The chain uses TRBV5-1 and TRBJ1-1, with 9 bases that match TRBD1. This CDR3 is built from 17 residues. With V trimmed by 2 bases and J by 0 bases, 8 bases remained unmatched. The germline V gene encodes CDR1 SGHRS and CDR2 YFSETQ. The CDR3 region has the DNA TGCGCCAGCAGCTTTCTTACAGGACAGGGGATGAACACTGAAGCTTTCTTT. This translates into CASSFLTGQGMNTEAFF.

This clonotype was picked up many times. The rearrangement links TRBV7-2 to TRBJ1-2, with TRBD1 matching over 8 bases. The germline V gene encodes CDR1 SGHTA and CDR2 FQGNSA. This CDR3 has 13 amino acids. The trim removed 5 bases at V and 6 bases at J, leaving 5 bases unmatched. The CDR3 nucleotides are TGTGCCAGCAGCCCGGCGACAGGGGATGGCTACACCTTC. This translates into CASSPATGDGYTF.

This chain connects TRBV4-1 to TRBJ2-1, with D uncertain. V gave up 1 base and J gave up 6 bases, with 10 bases separating them. The CDR3 is made up of 14 amino acids. Germline CDR1 is MGHRA and CDR2 is YSYEKL. The CDR3 protein is CASSQVQGVNEQFF. The DNA of the CDR3 is TGCGCCAGCAGCCAAGTCCAAGGTGTCAATGAGCAGTTCTTC.

This clonotype was recorded many times. The J gene is TRBJ2-1, the V gene TRBV28, with no clear D. The CDR3 covers 17 residues. Germline assignment: CDR1 MDHEN and CDR2 SYDVKM. V was trimmed by 5 bases and J by 0 bases, leaving 17 bases between them. The CDR3 loop reads CASSPPRVLSSYNEQFF. In DNA, the CDR3 is TGTGCCAGCAGTCCGCCTCGGGTCCTGAGCTCCTACAATGAGCAGTTCTTC.

This clonotype has ten or more counts. The V call is TRBV4-1, the J call TRBJ1-2; TRBD1 matches 7 bases. Germline V lookup: CDR1 MGHRA, CDR2 YSYEKL. Trimming at V came to 4 bases and at J to 8 bases, leaving 7 bases not matched to a gene. The CDR3 totals 13 residues. The DNA for the CDR3 is TGCGCCAGCAGCCCCCCAGGGGGAGGCGGCTACACCTTC. As protein: CASSPPGGGGYTF.

This rearrangement joins TRBV9 to TRBJ2-2; D possibly matches TRBD1 or TRBD2 (6 bases each). The CDR3 is 16 amino acids. Per the germline V gene, CDR1 is SGDLS and CDR2 is YYNGEE. V lost 2 bases and J lost 5, with 16 bases in between. In DNA, the CDR3 is TGTGCCAGCAGCGTGTGGGGGGCAGGCGGGACCGGGGAGCTGTTTTTT. Translation gives CASSVWGAGGTGELFF.

The rearrangement joins TRBV24-1 to TRBJ2-1; D ambiguous. This CDR3 spans 11 amino acids. Per the germline V gene, CDR1 is KGHDR and CDR2 is SFDVKD. V shed 9 bases and J shed 5 bases, with 7 bases lying between them. In DNA form, the CDR3 reads TGTGCCACCGGCCGTAACAATGAGCAGTTCTTC. Translating gives CATGRNNEQFF.

The sample holds many counts of this clonotype. The chain recombines TRBV10-3 with TRBJ1-5; D is possibly TRBD1 (6 bases). The CDR3 sequence is 15 residues long. Germline V gene sequence: CDR1 ENHRY, CDR2 SYGVKD. Trimming removed 2 bases at V and 4 bases at J, with 12 bases between. Here the CDR3 DNA reads TGTGCCATCAGTGAGGCAGGGGCCCCTAATCAGCCCCAGCATTTT. Amino acids: CAISEAGAPNQPQHF.

This clonotype appeared many times. J is TRBJ2-3 and V is TRBV4-3; D is ambiguous. CDR3 size: 14 residues. V lost 7 bases, J lost 0 bases, and 11 bases lay in between. CDR1 LGHNA and CDR2 YSLEER come from the germline V gene. This CDR3 reads CASTYDLSTDTQYF. Here the CDR3 DNA reads TGCGCCAGCACCTACGACCTTAGCACAGATACGCAGTATTTT.

A few counts support this clonotype. The CDR3 DNA reads TGTGCCAGCAGTTACACTAGCGGGGGTTTCAATGAGCAGTTCTTC. Translated: CASSYTSGGFNEQFF. The genes are TRBV6-5 and TRBJ2-1; TRBD2 agrees at 11 bases. V was clipped by 2 bases and J by 6 bases; unmatched bases: 3. Germline V gene data show CDR1 as MNHEY and CDR2 as SVGAGI. This CDR3 spans 15 amino acids.

The table lists this clonotype with many counts. The chain couples TRBV7-2 to TRBJ1-2; TRBD1 matches at 9 bases. CDR3 length equals 14 residues. V shed 3 bases and J 4 bases; nucleotides not matched to a gene: 3. Looked up from germline, CDR1 is SGHTA and CDR2 is FQGNSA. CDR3 bases: TGTGCCAGCAGCTTGGGACAGGGACGCTATGGCTACACCTTC. As protein: CASSLGQGRYGYTF.

This clonotype was observed a few times. The CDR3, as DNA: TGTGCCAGCTCACCACCGGGACAAACTAGGAGTGGCTACACCTTC. This translates into CASSPPGQTRSGYTF. The gene calls are TRBV18 and TRBJ1-2, with TRBD1 as a possible D gene (6 bases). Germline V CDR1 and CDR2: KGHSH, LQKENI. The CDR3 contains 15 residues. V was cut by 0 bases and J by 7 bases, with 15 bases left in between.

The rearrangement joins TRBV7-2 to TRBJ2-7, with TRBD2 identical over 9 bases. Germline trimming cut 2 bases from V and 0 bases from J; bases unmatched to any gene: 5. Germline assignment: CDR1 SGHTA and CDR2 FQGNSA. This CDR3 has 16 residues. CDR3: CASSLMRGGGSYEQYF. CDR3 in DNA: TGTGCCAGCAGCTTAATGCGGGGGGGTGGCTCCTACGAGCAGTACTTC. The complete variable domain, with remaining parts taken from reference TRBV7-2 and TRBJ2-7, reads GAGVSQSPSNKVTEKGKDVELRCDPISGHTALYWYRQSLGQGLEFLIYFQGNSAPDKSGLPSDRFSAERTGGSVSTLTIQRTQQEDSAVYLCASSLMRGGGSYEQYFGPGTRLTVT.

This clonotype has a count of ten or more. The chain is built from TRBV5-4 and TRBJ2-5; 9 positions agree with TRBD1. The V segment lost 3 bases and the J segment 5 bases; nucleotides outside the gene matches: 5. CDR3 length: 14 amino acids. In germline, CDR1 is SGHNT, CDR2 YYREEE (reference sequence). The CDR3 loop reads CASSSKDRGETQYF. DNA for the CDR3: TGTGCCAGCAGCTCCAAGGACAGGGGCGAGACCCAGTACTTC.

The chain combines TRBV5-1 with TRBJ2-2; 9 bases match TRBD2. Germline V lookup: CDR1 SGHRS, CDR2 YFSETQ. V gave up 3 bases and J gave up 7 bases; unmatched junction bases: 7. This CDR3 contains 15 residues. The CDR3 region is CASSSGLAVDGELFF. The CDR3, as DNA: TGCGCCAGCAGCTCGGGACTAGCCGTAGACGGGGAGCTGTTTTTT.

J is TRBJ2-4 and V is TRBV4-1; D not certain. Deletions cut 5 bases from V and 2 bases from J, with 13 bases between. In germline, CDR1 is MGHRA, CDR2 YSYEKL. There are 15 residues in the CDR3. The CDR3 protein is CASSYGFGPKNIQYF. The DNA for the CDR3 is TGCGCCAGCAGCTACGGGTTCGGGCCCAAAAACATTCAGTACTTC.

This clonotype was picked up many times. The chain employs TRBV6-5 and TRBJ2-2, with D possibly matching TRBD2 (5 bases). The germline V and J ends were trimmed by 7 bases and 3 bases, with 18 bases remaining between them. CDR1 is MNHEY, CDR2 SVGAGI, per germline. The CDR3 sequence is 16 residues long. DNA for the CDR3: TGTGCCAGCAAAGACGGGGATACGGGCGACACCGGGGAGCTGTTTTTT. It yields the protein CASKDGDTGDTGELFF.

The chain links TRBV6-5 to TRBJ2-7, with D perhaps matching TRBD1 or TRBD2 (5 bases each). Trimming cost V 2 bases and J 6 bases, with 11 bases left between them. This CDR3 is built from 13 residues. Germline lookup yields CDR1 MNHEY and CDR2 SVGAGI. The CDR3 is CASSYPGASEQYV. CDR3 DNA: TGTGCCAGCAGTTACCCCGGGGCATCCGAGCAGTACGTC.